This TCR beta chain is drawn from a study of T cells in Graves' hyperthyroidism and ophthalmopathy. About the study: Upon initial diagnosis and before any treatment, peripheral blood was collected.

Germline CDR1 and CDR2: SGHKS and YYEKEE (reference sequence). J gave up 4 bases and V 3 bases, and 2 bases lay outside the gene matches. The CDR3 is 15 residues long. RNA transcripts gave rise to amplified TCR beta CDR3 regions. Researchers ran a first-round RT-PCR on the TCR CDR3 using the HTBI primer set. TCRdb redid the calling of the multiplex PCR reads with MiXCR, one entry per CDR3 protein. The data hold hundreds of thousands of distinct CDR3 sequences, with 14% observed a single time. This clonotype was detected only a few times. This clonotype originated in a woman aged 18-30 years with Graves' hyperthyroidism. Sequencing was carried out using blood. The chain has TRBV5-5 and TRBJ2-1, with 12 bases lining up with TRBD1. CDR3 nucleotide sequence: TGTGCCAGCAGCTGGGGACAGGGGGCTTACAATGAGCAGTTCTTC. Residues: CASSWGQGAYNEQFF.